The 25 T cell receptor beta chains reported below all come from one sample, sequenced in a study of blood T cell repertoires in COVID-19. The assay was immunoSEQ multiplex PCR, and TCRdb's table has in-frame clones only and misses some. The data hold roughly 20,000 clones, with roughly 90% observed a single time. What was sequenced was peripheral blood. These TCRs come from a human donor in a cohort sampled during active COVID-19.

The J gene is TRBJ1-2, the V gene TRBV18; no clear D gene. This CDR3 contains 14 residues. Trimming shortened V by 2 bases and J by 8 bases, and 15 bases separated the two germline ends. From germline, CDR1 is KGHSH and CDR2 LQKENI. Written as DNA, the CDR3 is TGTGCCAGCTCACCAGCCAGTTTGCTAGTAGGCTACACCTTC. Its translation: CASSPASLLVGYTF.

The rearrangement uses TRBV5-1 and TRBJ1-1; possibly TRBD1 for D (6 bases). Between the trimmed V and J ends, which lost 4 bases and 1 base, there was a span of 11 bases. This CDR3 region has 14 residues. Germline V gene lookup returns CDR1 SGHRS and CDR2 YFSETQ. CDR3 amino acids: CASSPRTANTEAFF. Here the CDR3 DNA reads TGCGCCAGCAGCCCTAGGACAGCGAACACTGAAGCTTTCTTT.

The V and J genes are TRBV6-6 and TRBJ1-1, with D maybe TRBD1 (5 bases). Trimming removed 0 bases at V and 6 bases at J, with 14 bases between. The CDR3 totals 15 residues. CDR1 and CDR2 (germline): MNHNY, SVGAGI (reference sequence). CDR3 coding DNA: TGTGCCAGCAGTTACTCGGCGGGGCGGGGACCTGAAGCTTTCTTT. Translation gives CASSYSAGRGPEAFF.

This chain's CDR3 is CASSQRRRNQPQHF. CDR3 in DNA: TGTGCCAGCAGCCAACGACGGAGGAATCAGCCCCAGCATTTT. This chain uses TRBV3-1 (or the pseudogene TRBV3-2) with TRBJ1-5, with D hard to call. Germline CDR1 reads LGHDT; CDR2 reads YNNKEL (reference sequence). This CDR3 is 14 amino acids long. V gave up 2 bases and J gave up 4 bases, with 9 bases separating them.

The V and J genes are TRBV11-2 and TRBJ2-3, with 8 positions matching TRBD1. The J segment lost 3 bases and the V segment lost 0 bases, leaving 2 bases of the junction unmatched. The CDR3 sequence is 15 residues long. The germline CDR1 and CDR2 sequences are SGHAT and FQNNGV. This CDR3 reads CASSLDRGLTDTQYF. For the CDR3, the DNA is TGTGCCAGCAGCTTAGACAGGGGGCTTACAGATACGCAGTATTTT.

This chain connects TRBV7-6 to TRBJ2-1; 12 bases fit TRBD2. V lost 4 bases, J lost 7 bases, and 5 bases stayed unmatched. CDR3 length equals 15 residues. In germline, CDR1 is SGHVS, CDR2 FNYEAQ. The CDR3 DNA reads as TGTGCCAGCAGCTCACTAGCGGGAGGTGGAAATGAGCAGTTCTTC. Encoded protein: CASSSLAGGGNEQFF. Complete variable domain (other parts from reference TRBV7-6 and TRBJ2-1): GAGVSQSPRYKVTKRGQDVALRCDPISGHVSLYWYRQALGQGPEFLTYFNYEAQQDKSGLPNDRFSAERPEGSISTLTIQRTEQRDSAMYRCASSSLAGGGNEQFFGPGTRLTVL.

The CDR3 region has the DNA TGTGCCAGCAGTTTGAGGAGGGATGAGGGCTACACCTTC. It translates to CASSLRRDEGYTF. The J gene is TRBJ1-2, the V gene TRBV12-3 or TRBV12-4, with D hard to call. The CDR3 is 13 residues long. The V and J ends lost 3 bases and 8 bases respectively, with 13 bases between them.

J is TRBJ2-7 and V is TRBV5-1, with D possibly matching TRBD2 (5 bases). This CDR3 region has 13 residues. CDR1 and CDR2 from the germline V gene are SGHRS and YFSETQ. The V and J ends lost 0 bases and 6 bases respectively, with 10 bases between them. CDR3 sequence (DNA): TGCGCCAGCAGCTTGGTAATCGCGGGCGAGCAGTACTTC. This sequence encodes CASSLVIAGEQYF.

This chain links TRBV2 with TRBJ2-3; 7 nucleotides match TRBD2. The V and J ends lost 3 bases and 4 bases, in that order; junction bases with no gene match: 7. The CDR3 length is 15 residues. CDR1 and CDR2 from the germline V gene are SNHLY and FYNNEI. DNA for the CDR3: TGTGCCAGCAGTGATAGACTAGCTGATGCAGATACGCAGTATTTT. It is translated as CASSDRLADADTQYF. Combining the CDR3 with reference TRBV2 and TRBJ2-3 gives the whole variable domain EPEVTQTPSHQVTQMGQEVILRCVPISNHLYFYWYRQILGQKVEFLVSFYNNEISEKSEIFDDQFSVERPDGSNFTLKIRSTKLEDSAMYFCASSDRLADADTQYFGPGTRLTVL.

V and J are TRBV21-1 and TRBJ2-3; TRBD1 is the table's D call, not checked against the DNA. TRBV21-1 is an annotated pseudogene. This CDR3 has 15 residues. The CDR3 DNA reads as TGTGCCAGCAGCTCACAGGGATCCCTCACAGATACGCAGTATTTT. This translates into CASSSQGSLTDTQYF.

The chain is built from TRBV12-3 or TRBV12-4 and TRBJ2-1; the D gene is possibly TRBD1 (6 bases). V dropped 6 bases and J dropped 9 bases, with 12 bases sitting between them. The CDR3 has 12 amino acids. The CDR3: CASRPTGSEQFF. The CDR3 coding sequence is TGTGCCAGCAGACCAACAGGGAGTGAGCAGTTCTTC.

V gene TRBV10-3 combines with J gene TRBJ2-1, with D possibly matching TRBD2 (5 bases). V lost 4 bases and J lost 10, with 17 bases in between. The CDR3 sequence is 14 residues long. Germline V gene lookup returns CDR1 ENHRY and CDR2 SYGVKD. CDR3 sequence (DNA): TGTGCCATCAGTGCGGACTTACAGCCAAGGGAGCAGTTCTTC. This encodes CAISADLQPREQFF.

The chain links TRBV27 to TRBJ2-7, with 8 bases matching TRBD2. Looked up from germline, CDR1 is MNHEY and CDR2 is SMNVEV (reference sequence). The CDR3 extends over 13 amino acids. V trimming: 2 bases; J trimming: 7 bases; junction bases outside the gene matches: 4. As DNA, the CDR3 is TGTGCCAGCAGTTTACCGGGAGGGTTTGAGCAGTACTTC. Protein sequence: CASSLPGGFEQYF.

The rearrangement links TRBV4-1 to TRBJ1-1; 7 nucleotides line up with TRBD1. Germline trimming cut 4 bases from V and 1 base from J; bases unmatched to any gene: 6. The CDR3 is 15 amino acids. The germline gives CDR1 MGHRA, CDR2 YSYEKL. The CDR3 protein is CASSLLGQPNTEAFF. CDR3 in DNA: TGCGCCAGCAGCCTCCTGGGACAGCCGAACACTGAAGCTTTCTTT.

V gene TRBV18 combines with J gene TRBJ1-1; TRBD1 is a possible D gene (6 bases). Germline V CDR1 and CDR2: KGHSH, LQKENI. V dropped 6 bases and J dropped 0 bases, with 14 bases sitting between them. The CDR3 length is 15 residues. CDR3 amino acids: CASSRQDDMNTEAFF. The CDR3, as DNA: TGTGCCAGCTCGCGACAGGATGACATGAACACTGAAGCTTTCTTT.

The gene calls are TRBV2 and TRBJ2-6; D may be TRBD1 (5 bases). CDR1 SNHLY and CDR2 FYNNEI come from the germline V gene. V was trimmed by 6 bases and J by 0 bases, leaving 9 bases between them. There are 15 residues in the CDR3. Here the CDR3 reads CASRADSSGANVLTF. The CDR3 DNA reads TGTGCCAGCAGAGCAGACAGCTCTGGGGCCAACGTCCTGACTTTC.

The chain links TRBV11-3 to TRBJ2-1; TRBD2 matches at 11 bases. Germline V lookup: CDR1 SGHNT, CDR2 YENEEA. CDR3 length: 16 residues. Trimming took 4 bases from V and 3 from J; bases not matched to a gene: 5. DNA for the CDR3: TGTGCCAGCAGCTCCGGGACTAGCGGAAACTACAATGAGCAGTTCTTC. Protein sequence: CASSSGTSGNYNEQFF.

The chain uses TRBV5-4 and TRBJ2-1, with 12 positions matching TRBD2. V dropped 0 bases and J dropped 7; count of bases not matched to a gene: 5. The CDR3 has 16 residues. CDR1 and CDR2 from the germline V gene are SGHNT and YYREEE (reference sequence). The DNA for the CDR3 is TGTGCCAGCAGCTTGGCTTACGGACTAGCGGGGAATGAGCAGTTCTTC. It is translated as CASSLAYGLAGNEQFF.

The chain is built from TRBV3-1 (or the pseudogene TRBV3-2) and TRBJ2-7, with D possibly being TRBD2 (5 bases). CDR3 length equals 13 residues. V gave up 4 bases and J gave up 3 bases, with 10 bases separating them. Germline-derived CDR1 and CDR2 are LGHDT and YNNKEL (reference sequence). The CDR3 is CASSPDYGYEQYF. The CDR3 DNA reads TGTGCCAGCAGCCCTGACTATGGCTACGAGCAGTACTTC.

This sequence joins TRBV10-3 and TRBJ1-2, with 10 bases that match TRBD1. V lost 4 bases to trimming and J lost 11 bases; unmatched junction nucleotides: 19. Germline V CDR1 and CDR2: ENHRY, SYGVKD. The CDR3 spans 17 residues. CDR3: CAISGGGTGQGDLPYTF. The CDR3 DNA reads as TGTGCCATCAGTGGGGGCGGTACCGGACAGGGGGATCTACCATACACCTTC.

The chain combines TRBV28 with TRBJ2-5, with 7 bases fitting TRBD1. Germline CDR1 and CDR2: MDHEN and SYDVKM. The CDR3 consists of 14 residues. V was pared by 3 bases and J by 3 bases, with 4 bases of the junction left unmatched. This CDR3 reads CASSLATGKETQYF. CDR3 DNA: TGTGCCAGCAGTTTGGCGACAGGGAAAGAGACCCAGTACTTC.

The table lists this clone with a few counts. V and J are TRBV7-9 and TRBJ1-6; 9 bases map to TRBD1. The CDR3 contains 15 residues. V was pared by 4 bases and J by 10 bases, with 8 bases of the junction left unmatched. Germline V gene sequence: CDR1 SEHNR, CDR2 FQNEAQ (reference sequence). DNA for the CDR3: TGTGCCAGCAGCTCCCATACAGGGGGCAGGTCACCCCTCCACTTT. Amino acid sequence: CASSSHTGGRSPLHF.

This clone appeared a single time. V gene TRBV2 combines with J gene TRBJ2-1; tentative D call: TRBD2 (5 bases). Trimming took 2 bases from V and 6 from J, leaving 5 bases between them. The CDR3 covers 12 residues. Germline V gives CDR1 SNHLY, CDR2 FYNNEI. As DNA, the CDR3 is TGTGCCAGCAGTGAACTAGCCAATGAGCAGTTCTTC. Residues: CASSELANEQFF.

V is TRBV28 and J is TRBJ1-2; D is uncertain. CDR1 is MDHEN and CDR2 is SYDVKM in the germline V gene. The CDR3 totals 14 residues. The V gene lost 1 base and the J gene lost 8 bases, with 14 bases spanning the gap. The CDR3: CASSLLAGLWGYTF. Written as DNA, the CDR3 is TGTGCCAGCAGTTTATTGGCCGGACTATGGGGCTACACCTTC.

The chain links TRBV21-1 to TRBJ2-4; the table gives TRBD2 as D, unverified against the DNA. TRBV21-1 is a pseudogene segment. The CDR3 runs to 20 residues. CDR3 coding DNA: TGTGCCAGCCGCCTAGTGGGACTAGCGGGAGGGCACGTAGCCAAAAACATTCAGTACTTC. The encoded protein is CASRLVGLAGGHVAKNIQYF.